This T cell receptor beta chain was profiled in a study of cytomegalovirus exposure and HLA in healthy donors. Notes on this clone: The antigen is undetermined.

PCR amplification relied on 60 Vbeta primers (plus 13 Jbeta primers). Sequencing used immunoSEQ multiplex PCR; TCRdb keeps in-frame clones, though not all of them. This sample contains 50,000 to 60,000 clones. The study's findings and limits: Clonal expansion was found to be greater in HLA-associated TCR beta chains than in equally common others in a later analysis. A missense variant in DCLRE1C was later tied to TCR beta V- and J-gene trimming. Most TCR sequences were uncommon, yet certain public TCRs appeared in many donors.

Trimming removed 5 bases at V and 4 bases at J, with 15 bases between. Per germline, CDR1 SGHTA and CDR2 FQGNSA. This CDR3 is 15 amino acids long. Source material: PBMCs. This TCR came from a male donor in good health and CMV-seronegative. The V and J genes are TRBV7-2 and TRBJ1-3, with D possibly TRBD1 on 6 matching bases. The CDR3 is CASSPGGAYGNTIYF. The CDR3, as DNA: TGTGCCAGCAGCCCTGGGGGGGCATACGGAAACACCATATATTTT.